Included here is one T cell receptor beta chain sequence, with context. 13 Jbeta primers and 60 Vbeta primers were used for the PCR. Repertoires were generated with immunoSEQ multiplex PCR, while TCRdb's copy carries only in-frame clones and drops some. The sample lists 150,000 to 200,000 clones; 80% were seen once. These data are taken from a study of cytomegalovirus exposure and HLA in healthy donors. Study-wide context: Of all 400 or so donors who were genotyped, roughly 85% belonged to the Caucasian-associated ancestry cluster.

CDR3 length: 15 residues. From germline, CDR1 is KGHSH and CDR2 LQKENI. Trimming removed 0 bases at V and 1 base at J, with 7 bases between. This chain connects TRBV18 to TRBJ1-3; D is unresolved. This TCR was sampled from a man aged 40-50 years in good health and CMV-seronegative. The sequencing input was PBMCs. The CDR3 DNA sequence: TGTGCCAGCTCACCACCGAACAGATCTGGAAACACCATATATTTT. Its protein is CASSPPNRSGNTIYF.